The T cell receptor (beta chain) under discussion was sequenced for a study of CD8+ T cells in alopecia areata. There are 16 residues in the CDR3. Trimming removed 6 bases from V and 2 bases from J; junction bases left unmatched: 10. In germline, CDR1 is MNHNY, CDR2 SVGAGI (reference sequence). Obtained from alopecia areata patients were lesional scalp punch biopsies along with peripheral blood. Isolation of CD4+ and CD8+ T cells from PBMCs was achieved by sorting. RNA was extracted and reverse transcribed into cDNA as the sequencing template. Assay: immunoSEQ multiplex PCR; the TCRdb copy retains only in-frame clones and omits some. The table has 100,000 to 150,000 clones, approximately 53% seen once. In regard to this clone: The target antigen is unknown.

Study-level results: Lesional scalp exceeded normal scalp in clonality, especially in alopecia totalis/universalis. Mouse data revealed clearer TCR sharing than patient data did, a gap possibly tied to HLA.

The rearrangement links TRBV6-6 to TRBJ1-2; 9 bases match TRBD1. The TCR comes from a human donor with alopecia areata. Material: CD4+ T cells sorted from blood, obtained at week 0. CDR3 residues: CASSLRGDRVNYGYTF. CDR3 in DNA: TGTGCCAGCAGCCTACGTGGGGACAGGGTGAACTATGGCTACACCTTC.